This T cell receptor (beta chain) was identified in a study of blood T cell repertoires in COVID-19. The method was immunoSEQ multiplex PCR; TCRdb's version includes in-frame clones alone and lacks a portion of them. The data show about 110,000 clones, with 83% seen just once and roughly 20% held by the top ten. The TCR originated in a woman aged 60-75 years with acute or convalescent COVID-19. What was sequenced was peripheral blood.

The CDR3, as DNA: TGCGCCAGCAGCTCCGGGACTAGTCCGATCGAGCAGTACTTC. It encodes CASSSGTSPIEQYF. J is TRBJ2-7 and V is TRBV5-1; TRBD2 agrees at 8 bases. The CDR3 has 14 residues. The V gene's germline CDR1 is SGHRS and CDR2 YFSETQ. The trim removed 3 bases at V and 6 bases at J, leaving 8 bases unmatched.